This is a list of T cell receptor beta chains from one sample in a study of T cells in Graves' hyperthyroidism and ophthalmopathy. TCRdb re-called the multiplex PCR reads through MiXCR, storing one row per CDR3 protein. The sample yields 600,000 to 650,000 distinct CDR3 sequences, around 15% seen once. The source material was blood. The receptors originated from a woman between 25 and 40 years old with Graves' hyperthyroidism. The CDR3 runs from the conserved cysteine through the conserved F or W. D genes are given only for firm matches. Part of the rows lack a size; the others show once, few, many or a class for expanded clones.

d_call j_call clone_size v_call cdr3_aa cdr3_nt
. TRBJ2-7 few TRBV10-3 CAISESRYEQYF TGTGCCATCAGTGAATCTAGGTACGAGCAGTACTTC
. TRBJ1-4 many TRBV28 CASSWTATNEKLFF TGTGCCAGCAGTTGGACAGCAACTAATGAAAAACTGTTTTTT
. TRBJ1-1 . TRBV29-1 CSVNVEANTEAFF TGCAGCGTCAACGTGGAGGCGAACACTGAAGCTTTCTTT
. TRBJ2-2 many TRBV20-1 CSARDILTTGELFF TGCAGTGCTAGAGATATTCTAACTACCGGGGAGCTGTTTTTT
. TRBJ2-1 few TRBV19 CASSTAWDEQFF TGTGCCAGTAGTACAGCGTGGGATGAGCAGTTCTTC
TRBD2 TRBJ2-3 . TRBV7-2 CASSWGLAGVSSGTDTQYF TGTGCCAGCAGCTGGGGACTAGCGGGAGTCTCGTCCGGCACAGATACGCAGTATTTT
. TRBJ2-3 many TRBV6-1 CASSRRRQGTDTQYF TGTGCCAGCAGTCGAAGGAGGCAGGGCACAGATACGCAGTATTTT
TRBD1 TRBJ2-1 many TRBV11-2 CASSLRQGYRDEQFF TGTGCCAGCAGCTTAAGACAGGGATACAGGGATGAGCAGTTCTTC
. TRBJ2-1 . TRBV9 CASSVGSSSYNEQFF TGTGCCAGCAGCGTTGGCTCAAGCTCCTACAATGAGCAGTTCTTC
. TRBJ2-7 . TRBV10-3 CAIRHSYEQYF TGTGCCATCAGACATTCCTACGAGCAGTACTTC
. TRBJ2-3 few TRBV4-1 CASSQDPGAPTTDTQYF TGCGCCAGCAGCCAAGATCCGGGGGCTCCTACCACAGATACGCAGTATTTT
TRBD2 TRBJ2-1 . TRBV5-4 CASSPGGTRGVDEQFF TGTGCCAGCAGCCCCGGCGGGACTAGAGGCGTAGATGAGCAGTTCTTC
. TRBJ2-7 few TRBV12-5 CASGYFMTSHEQYF TGTGCTAGTGGTTATTTTATGACCTCCCACGAGCAGTACTTC
. TRBJ2-5 many TRBV12-3/TRBV12-4 CASSPDIEVEETQYF TGTGCCAGCAGTCCCGACATTGAGGTGGAAGAGACCCAGTACTTC
. TRBJ2-3 many TRBV12-3/TRBV12-4 CASTIGGDTQYF TGTGCCAGCACCATTGGGGGTGATACGCAGTATTTT
. TRBJ1-1 few TRBV28 CASSLRGGMAEAFF TGTGCCAGCAGTTTGAGGGGTGGGATGGCTGAAGCTTTCTTT
TRBD1 TRBJ2-3 many TRBV28 CASTRLQGADTDTQYF TGTGCCAGCACCCGACTACAGGGGGCTGACACAGATACGCAGTATTTT
. TRBJ1-5 many TRBV28 CASSPLALFGREVFPQHF TGTGCCAGCAGCCCCTTAGCCCTGTTTGGCAGGGAGGTATTTCCCCAGCATTTT
TRBD2 TRBJ2-1 . TRBV19 CASSIFARLARPSYNEQFF TGTGCCAGTAGTATATTCGCCCGACTAGCCCGCCCCTCCTACAATGAGCAGTTCTTC
TRBD2 TRBJ2-1 many TRBV18 CASSPGLEGNEQFF TGTGCCAGCTCACCAGGACTAGAGGGCAATGAGCAGTTCTTC
TRBD2 TRBJ2-1 many TRBV20-1 CSARPNWAGGFNEQFF TGCAGTGCTAGGCCTAACTGGGCGGGAGGATTCAATGAGCAGTTCTTC
TRBD1 TRBJ2-1 . TRBV6-1 CASSEKLHRGPHNEQFF TGTGCCAGCAGTGAAAAACTTCACAGGGGCCCCCATAATGAGCAGTTCTTC
TRBD1 TRBJ2-3 many TRBV6-1 CASSPDRGQSDTQYF TGTGCCAGCAGCCCGGACAGGGGGCAGTCAGATACGCAGTATTTT
. TRBJ2-1 many TRBV18 CASSPRQDEQFF TGTGCCAGCTCACCGCGGCAGGATGAGCAGTTCTTC
TRBD2 TRBJ2-7 many TRBV2 CASSERLAENYEQYF TGTGCCAGCAGTGAAAGGCTAGCGGAAAACTACGAGCAGTACTTC
TRBD1 TRBJ2-2 many TRBV2 CASRGTGRRTGELFF TGTGCCAGCAGAGGGACAGGGAGGAGGACCGGGGAGCTGTTTTTT
. TRBJ2-1 many TRBV11-2 CASSRPRSAYNEQFF TGTGCCAGCAGCCGACCAAGGAGCGCGTACAATGAGCAGTTCTTC
TRBD2 TRBJ2-7 many TRBV3-1 CASGVNGLAGEGEQYF TGTGCCAGCGGGGTAAACGGACTAGCGGGAGAAGGCGAGCAGTACTTC
TRBD2 TRBJ2-7 many TRBV11-2 CASREGRGTGTRLAGAYEQYF TGTGCCAGCAGGGAGGGGAGGGGGACAGGGACTAGACTAGCGGGAGCCTACGAGCAGTACTTC
. TRBJ2-3 few TRBV27 CASRINLVGTGLAADTQYF TGTGCCAGCAGGATTAATTTAGTCGGGACGGGGCTAGCCGCAGATACGCAGTATTTT
. TRBJ2-1 few TRBV14 CASSQDGGSYNEQFF TGTGCCAGCAGCCAAGATGGCGGCTCCTACAATGAGCAGTTCTTC
. TRBJ2-2 many TRBV10-1 CASSATGVNTGELFF TGCGCCAGCAGTGCGACAGGAGTGAACACCGGGGAGCTGTTTTTT
. TRBJ1-3 few TRBV5-6 CASSIRKYGNTIYF TGTGCCAGCAGCATCCGGAAGTATGGAAACACCATATATTTT
TRBD1 TRBJ2-1 many TRBV6-5 CASSSDRGRRNEQFF TGTGCCAGCAGTTCGGACAGGGGGCGGAGGAATGAGCAGTTCTTC
. TRBJ1-1 few TRBV29-1 CSVWGIGAFF TGCAGCGTTTGGGGGATAGGAGCTTTCTTT
. TRBJ2-1 many TRBV11-3 CASSLDIYSYNEQFF TGTGCCAGCAGCTTGGACATCTACTCCTACAATGAGCAGTTCTTC
TRBD1 TRBJ1-2 many TRBV29-1 CSVEGAGGSSGYTF TGCAGCGTTGAAGGGGCAGGGGGCTCGTCCGGCTACACCTTC
TRBD1 TRBJ2-2 many TRBV7-6 CASSGDRTGANTGELFF TGTGCCAGCAGCGGAGACCGGACAGGGGCGAACACCGGGGAGCTGTTTTTT